This passage covers 15 T cell receptor beta chains from one sample sequenced in a study of blood T cell repertoires in COVID-19. TCRdb's table, derived via immunoSEQ multiplex PCR, lists solely in-frame clones and lacks some. The data hold about 220,000 clones, with 65% to 85% observed a single time. The sample consisted of peripheral blood. These receptors all stem from a woman aged 55-70 years with acute or convalescent COVID-19.

The chain couples TRBV4-1 to TRBJ2-4, with a possible D match to TRBD1 (6 bases). Germline V gene sequence: CDR1 MGHRA, CDR2 YSYEKL. Trimming removed 1 base from V and 6 bases from J, with 10 bases in between. CDR3 length: 14 amino acids. CDR3 bases: TGCGCCAGCAGCCAAGTCTTGGACAGAAACATTCAGTACTTC. This encodes CASSQVLDRNIQYF.

This sequence joins TRBV2 and TRBJ2-7; TRBD2 matches at 12 bases. The CDR3 is made up of 15 amino acids. Germline-derived CDR1 and CDR2 are SNHLY and FYNNEI. V dropped 8 bases and J dropped 5; count of bases not matched to a gene: 10. CDR3 in amino acids: CASAVTSGGKNEQYF. The CDR3 DNA sequence: TGTGCCAGCGCGGTTACTAGCGGGGGGAAAAACGAGCAGTACTTC.

This chain links TRBV3-1 (or the pseudogene TRBV3-2) with TRBJ2-3, with 7 bases matching TRBD2. The CDR3 is made up of 13 amino acids. Looked up from germline, CDR1 is LGHDT and CDR2 is YNNKEL (reference sequence). V trimming: 3 bases; J trimming: 9 bases; junction bases outside the gene matches: 6. The CDR3 DNA sequence: TGTGCCAGCAGCCAGGATAGCGGGTGGACGCAGTATTTT. Amino acid sequence: CASSQDSGWTQYF.

V is TRBV15 and J is TRBJ1-1; 7 nucleotides line up with TRBD1. CDR1 is LNHNV and CDR2 is YYDKDF in the germline V gene (reference sequence). The ends lost 4 bases at V and 1 base at J; junction bases unmatched: 3. CDR3 length equals 14 residues. The CDR3 region is CATSMNRGNTEAFF. In DNA, the CDR3 is TGTGCCACCAGCATGAACAGGGGGAACACTGAAGCTTTCTTT.

In regard to this clone: The junction does not match germline at one end; this may be a read error. The J gene is TRBJ2-1, the V gene TRBV5-6; 9 bases are shared with TRBD2. This CDR3 spans 19 amino acids. Germline V gene data show CDR1 as SGHDT and CDR2 as YYEEEE. The CDR3 protein is CASGLAPSGDLWSYNEQFF. The DNA for the CDR3 is TGTGCCAGCGGCTTGGCCCCTAGCGGGGACCTCTGGTCCTACAATGAGCAGTTCTTC.

The chain employs TRBV29-1 and TRBJ1-2; possibly TRBD1 for D (5 bases). This CDR3 is built from 14 residues. Trimming removed 4 bases at V and 0 bases at J, with 12 bases between. From germline, CDR1 is SQVTM and CDR2 ANQGSEA. CDR3 amino acids: CSVAQVGSNYGYTF. As DNA, the CDR3 is TGCAGCGTTGCACAGGTTGGATCTAACTATGGCTACACCTTC.

The chain carries TRBV4-1 and TRBJ2-7; 8 nucleotides align to TRBD1. V gave up 3 bases and J gave up 3 bases; unmatched junction bases: 10. The CDR3 loop spans 16 amino acids. Germline lookup yields CDR1 MGHRA and CDR2 YSYEKL. The CDR3 is CASSQDPGGGYYEQYF. CDR3 sequence (DNA): TGCGCCAGCAGCCAGGACCCAGGGGGCGGGTACTACGAGCAGTACTTC.

This clone was picked up a small number of times. V is TRBV30 and J is TRBJ2-5; D may match TRBD1 or TRBD2 (7 bases each). The CDR3 contains 16 residues. Trimming took 5 bases from V and 0 from J, leaving 19 bases between them. CDR1 and CDR2 from the germline V gene are GTSNPN and SVGIG (reference sequence). The CDR3 region has the DNA TGTGCCTGGGGACAGGCGAACGGGGGGTACCAAGAGACCCAGTACTTC. Its translation is CAWGQANGGYQETQYF.

This clone occurred once. The chain recombines TRBV7-3 with TRBJ2-2; a weak D match, TRBD2 (6 bases). The CDR3 loop spans 13 amino acids. V was pared by 4 bases and J by 6 bases, with 9 bases between. CDR1 is SGHTA, CDR2 FQGTGA, per germline. The CDR3 DNA is TGTGCCAGCAGCTCCGGGACTTCCGGGGAGCTGTTTTTT. Encoded protein: CASSSGTSGELFF.

The V and J genes are TRBV18 and TRBJ2-2; D perhaps matches TRBD1 (6 bases). From germline, CDR1 is KGHSH and CDR2 LQKENI. The length of the CDR3 is 17 residues. Trimming stripped 4 bases from V and 1 base from J, with 16 bases between. The chain's CDR3 is CASSQLGQPKNTGELFF. CDR3 coding DNA: TGTGCCAGCTCACAACTCGGACAGCCCAAGAACACCGGGGAGCTGTTTTTT.

The CDR3 is CASSQDRSYSNQPQHF. For the CDR3, the DNA is TGTGCCAGCAGCCAAGACCGGAGCTATAGCAATCAGCCCCAGCATTTT. The rearrangement links TRBV4-2 to TRBJ1-5, with D hard to call. Germline CDR1 LGHNA, CDR2 YNFKEQ. V lost 0 bases and J 0 bases, leaving 9 bases between the germline ends. The CDR3 is 16 residues long.

The CDR3 loop is CASSQDRNEKLFF. The DNA of the CDR3 is TGTGCCAGCTCACAGGACAGGAATGAAAAACTGTTTTTT. The rearrangement uses TRBV18 and TRBJ1-4, with 7 nucleotides matching TRBD1. The germline V gene encodes CDR1 KGHSH and CDR2 LQKENI. Trimming took 4 bases from V and 5 from J; bases not matched to a gene: 1. CDR3 size: 13 residues.

The V gene is TRBV28, the J gene TRBJ1-2, with 11 bases fitting TRBD1. The CDR3 has 14 residues. Looked up from germline, CDR1 is MDHEN and CDR2 is SYDVKM. With V trimmed by 6 bases and J by 4 bases, 4 bases remained unmatched. The CDR3: CASRRDRGFYGYTF. In nucleotides, the CDR3 is TGTGCCAGCAGGCGGGACAGGGGGTTCTATGGCTACACCTTC.

V usage is TRBV7-3 and J usage is TRBJ2-1; 10 nucleotides align to TRBD2. This CDR3 has 16 amino acids. The germline gives CDR1 SGHTA, CDR2 FQGTGA. Trimming at V came to 0 bases and at J to 5 bases, leaving 4 bases not matched to a gene. Written as DNA, the CDR3 is TGTGCCAGCAGCTTAACAGTAGCGGGGGGAAACAATGAGCAGTTCTTC. This codes for CASSLTVAGGNNEQFF. Combining the CDR3 with reference TRBV7-3 and TRBJ2-1 gives the whole variable domain GAGVSQTPSNKVTEKGKYVELRCDPISGHTALYWYRQSLGQGPEFLIYFQGTGAADDSGLPNDRFFAVRPEGSVSTLKIQRTERGDSAVYLCASSLTVAGGNNEQFFGPGTRLTVL.

The chain employs TRBV30 and TRBJ2-2; maybe TRBD1 (5 bases). The V gene's germline CDR1 is GTSNPN and CDR2 SVGIG (reference sequence). V lost 0 bases, J lost 7 bases, and 12 bases lay in between. The CDR3 length is 14 residues. CDR3 DNA sequence: TGTGCCTGGAGTGTACGTGGGGCCGGCGGGGAGCTGTTTTTT. Protein sequence: CAWSVRGAGGELFF. Looking up the rest from reference TRBV30 and TRBJ2-2 gives the full variable domain: SQTIHQWPATLVQPVGSPLSLECTVEGTSNPNLYWYRQAAGRGLQLLFYSVGIGQISSEVPQNLSASRPQDRQFILSSKKLLLSDSGFYLCAWSVRGAGGELFFGEGSRLTVL.